This T cell receptor (beta chain) was found in a study of cytomegalovirus exposure and HLA in healthy donors. Regarding the study as a whole: Across donors, sequencing depth was assumed by presence/absence analyses to be roughly uniform.

This CDR3 region has 13 residues. With 3 bases removed from V and 7 bases from J, the gap between germline ends came to 13 bases. Germline CDR1 SGDLS, CDR2 YYNGEE. The sample holds a few counts of this clone. Its antigen is undetermined. This PCR relied on a set of 60 Vbeta primers and 13 Jbeta primers. Sequencing used immunoSEQ multiplex PCR; TCRdb keeps in-frame clones, though not all of them. This table has about 160,000 clones, about 75% appearing once. The gene calls are TRBV9 and TRBJ1-1; D is perhaps TRBD1 (6 bases). Sequencing was performed on PBMCs. This sequence originates from a female donor in good health and CMV-seronegative. CDR3 residues: CASSGTDSYEAFF. The CDR3 region has the DNA TGTGCCAGCAGCGGAACGGACAGTTATGAAGCTTTCTTT. Supplemented by reference TRBV9 and TRBJ1-1, the full variable domain reads DSGVTQTPKHLITATGQRVTLRCSPRSGDLSVYWYQQSLDQGLQFLIQYYNGEERAKGNILERFSAQQFPDLHSELNLSSLELGDSALYFCASSGTDSYEAFFGQGTRLTVV.